This TCR beta chain is drawn from a study of response to subunit inactivated influenza vaccine. Study conclusions and caveats: The authors offered the suggestion that each seasonal influenza vaccination recruits few new T cells.

For this clonotype: The target antigen is unknown.

TCRdb analysed the RT-PCR reads with MiXCR anew, one entry per CDR3 protein. Of some 640,000 distinct CDR3 sequences detected, approximately 14% appear once; the ten largest clones hold around 7.3%. The origin of this receptor is a man in his fifties who received an inactivated influenza vaccine. Sequencing used PBMCs from blood, obtained 14 days before vaccination.

The CDR3 protein is CASSLLTSGVSYEQYF. The CDR3 nucleotides read TGTGCCAGCAGCCTTTTGACTAGCGGGGTCTCCTACGAGCAGTACTTC. The rearrangement joins TRBV7-8 to TRBJ2-7; 11 bases match TRBD2. The CDR3 runs 16 residues. The germline gives CDR1 SGHVS, CDR2 FQNEAQ. The J segment lost 0 bases and the V segment lost 5 bases, leaving 6 bases of the junction unmatched.